Presented here are 20 T cell receptor beta chains from one specimen sequenced in a study of long-term antiretroviral therapy in people with HIV. Survey-level immunoSEQ v3.0 assays were run. TCRdb's copy holds only in-frame clones and misses some; the assay was immunoSEQ multiplex PCR. The sample holds some 18,000 clones, more than 70% seen once. The specimen was unsorted PBMCs, collected 0.1 years before starting antiretroviral therapy. Every receptor here comes from a man aged 18-30 years with HIV.

This clone showed up just once. This rearrangement joins TRBV11-1 to TRBJ2-1; D remains unclear. The germline gives CDR1 SGHAT, CDR2 FQDESV (reference sequence). Trimming took 7 bases from V and 9 from J, leaving 13 bases between them. The CDR3 has 12 amino acids. The CDR3 spells CASITRYGEQFF. The CDR3 nucleotides read TGTGCCAGCATCACCCGCTACGGTGAGCAGTTCTTC.

The chain employs TRBV7-8 and TRBJ1-1, with D tentatively TRBD1 (5 bases). The germline V gene has CDR1 SGHVS and CDR2 FQNEAQ. This CDR3 comprises 15 residues. Trimming removed 8 bases at V and 0 bases at J, with 16 bases between. The DNA of the CDR3 is TGTGCCAGCGGCAAGCCGGGACTCCTGAACACTGAAGCTTTCTTT. As protein: CASGKPGLLNTEAFF.

This clone was counted once. The chain uses TRBV6-4 and TRBJ2-7; 11 bases match TRBD2. After removal of 2 bases from V and 3 bases from J, the junction contained 6 bases not matched to a gene. CDR1 MRHNA and CDR2 SNTAGT come from the germline V gene. The CDR3 consists of 16 residues. The CDR3 loop is CASSDVRLAGFYEQYF. DNA of the CDR3: TGTGCCAGCAGTGACGTAAGACTAGCGGGATTCTACGAGCAGTACTTC.

J is TRBJ2-1 and V is TRBV2; 10 nucleotides match TRBD1. This CDR3 region has 13 residues. V lost 5 bases and J lost 9; bases outside the gene matches: 4. Per germline, CDR1 SNHLY and CDR2 FYNNEI. CDR3 in amino acids: CASSRQGAGEQFF. For the CDR3, the DNA is TGTGCCAGCAGTAGACAGGGGGCAGGTGAGCAGTTCTTC.

The V call is TRBV2, the J call TRBJ2-7; TRBD1 aligns across 8 bases. The length of the CDR3 is 16 residues. CDR1 SNHLY and CDR2 FYNNEI come from the germline V gene. V lost 4 bases and J lost 4; bases outside the gene matches: 12. The CDR3 loop reads CASSVNVAGGTYEQYF. The CDR3 DNA reads as TGTGCCAGCAGTGTTAATGTCGCAGGGGGCACGTACGAGCAGTACTTC.

Only one count was recorded for this clone. V and J are TRBV7-3 and TRBJ2-7; weak D call: TRBD2 (6 bases). V was trimmed by 4 bases and J by 3 bases, leaving 25 bases between them. The CDR3 has 18 amino acids. Per germline, CDR1 SGHTA and CDR2 FQGTGA. This CDR3 is CASSSTLVSRGLFYEQYF. CDR3 sequence (DNA): TGTGCCAGCAGCTCGACATTGGTGTCTAGGGGACTCTTCTACGAGCAGTACTTC.

This chain uses TRBV29-1 with TRBJ2-3; D possibly corresponds to TRBD1 (5 bases). Per the germline V gene, CDR1 is SQVTM and CDR2 is ANQGSEA. The CDR3 has 12 amino acids. Trimming cost V 6 bases and J 2 bases, with 9 bases left between them. As DNA, the CDR3 is TGCAGCGTCACGACAGACACAGATACGCAGTATTTT. Protein sequence: CSVTTDTDTQYF.

The V call is TRBV6-6, the J call TRBJ1-1; D gene uncertain. V gave up 6 bases and J gave up 4 bases, with 12 bases separating them. CDR1 is MNHNY and CDR2 is SVGAGI in the germline V gene (reference sequence). The CDR3 consists of 13 residues. The CDR3 nucleotides read TGTGCCAGCAGCTCCACCCTGGGCACTGAAGCTTTCTTT. Amino acids: CASSSTLGTEAFF.

The CDR3 reads CASSPDRTHEKLFF. The CDR3 DNA reads TGCGCCAGCAGCCCGGACAGGACGCATGAAAAACTGTTTTTT. The genes are TRBV4-3 and TRBJ1-4, with 7 bases that match TRBD1. The CDR3 consists of 14 residues. Germline CDR1 and CDR2: LGHNA and YSLEER. J was trimmed by 6 bases and V by 4 bases; bases with no gene match: 5.

V and J are TRBV28 and TRBJ1-1; TRBD1 aligns across 8 bases. From germline, CDR1 is MDHEN and CDR2 SYDVKM. The CDR3 is made up of 15 amino acids. The V and J ends lost 5 bases and 3 bases, in that order; junction bases with no gene match: 8. The CDR3 protein is CASSTPGTGDTEAFF. The CDR3, as DNA: TGTGCCAGCAGTACTCCTGGGACAGGAGACACTGAAGCTTTCTTT.

The rearrangement joins TRBV5-1 to TRBJ1-1; TRBD1 matches 7 bases. Germline V lookup: CDR1 SGHRS, CDR2 YFSETQ. The CDR3 covers 15 residues. The V segment lost 0 bases and the J segment 8 bases; nucleotides outside the gene matches: 10. CDR3 nucleotides: TGCGCCAGCAGCTTGGCCCAGGGGGTGAGCGTAGAAGCTTTCTTT. This translates into CASSLAQGVSVEAFF.

This chain uses TRBV19 with TRBJ2-3; D is unresolved. The V end was cut by 3 bases, the J end by 2 bases, with 9 bases between. Germline CDR1 is LNHDA and CDR2 is SQIVND (reference sequence). The CDR3 length is 14 residues. CDR3 in DNA: TGTGCCAGTAGTATGGCTGGGCCCACAGATACGCAGTATTTT. It specifies CASSMAGPTDTQYF. Using reference TRBV19 and TRBJ2-3 for the parts outside the CDR3, the full variable domain is DGGITQSPKYLFRKEGQNVTLSCEQNLNHDAMYWYRQDPGQGLRLIYYSQIVNDFQKGDIAEGYSVSREKKESFPLTVTSAQKNPTAFYLCASSMAGPTDTQYFGPGTRLTVL.

The chain has TRBV19 and TRBJ2-7; weak D call: TRBD1 (5 bases). Germline assignment: CDR1 LNHDA and CDR2 SQIVND (reference sequence). The ends were cut back, 5 bases at V and 1 base at J, with 15 bases in the middle. This CDR3 is 15 amino acids long. The CDR3 is CASSGAPAGSYEQYF. CDR3 nucleotide sequence: TGTGCCAGTAGTGGAGCCCCAGCAGGGTCCTACGAGCAGTACTTC.

The chain carries TRBV7-3 and TRBJ2-5; D might be TRBD1 or TRBD2, each matching 5 bases. The CDR3 covers 13 residues. Germline lookup yields CDR1 SGHTA and CDR2 FQGTGA. Trimming stripped 2 bases from V and 5 bases from J, with 9 bases between. The CDR3, as DNA: TGTGCCAGCAGCTTAGGGACCTGGGAGACCCAGTACTTC. Translation gives CASSLGTWETQYF.

CDR3 in DNA: TGTGCCAGTAGTCTTTTGACCGGGACAGGGGGCCTTCACCAAGAGACCCAGTACTTC. Encoded protein: CASSLLTGTGGLHQETQYF. The chain employs TRBV19 and TRBJ2-5, with 12 bases matching TRBD1. Germline trimming cut 5 bases from V and 0 bases from J; bases unmatched to any gene: 13. The V gene's germline CDR1 is LNHDA and CDR2 SQIVND (reference sequence). The CDR3 covers 19 residues. Together with reference TRBV19 and TRBJ2-5, the CDR3 gives the full variable domain: DGGITQSPKYLFRKEGQNVTLSCEQNLNHDAMYWYRQDPGQGLRLIYYSQIVNDFQKGDIAEGYSVSREKKESFPLTVTSAQKNPTAFYLCASSLLTGTGGLHQETQYFGPGTRLLVL.

In its sample, this clone was seen a few times. V is TRBV5-6 and J is TRBJ1-5; D not resolved. The V gene lost 3 bases and the J gene lost 3 bases, with 13 bases spanning the gap. The CDR3 sequence is 15 residues long. Germline lookup yields CDR1 SGHDT and CDR2 YYEEEE. In nucleotides, the CDR3 is TGTGCCAGCAGCTACGGGCCACAAGTCAATCAGCCCCAGCATTTT. Residues: CASSYGPQVNQPQHF.

The chain combines TRBV4-3 with TRBJ1-6; D gene uncertain. V lost 5 bases and J 0 bases, leaving 14 bases between the germline ends. The CDR3 is 17 residues long. Per germline, CDR1 LGHNA and CDR2 YSLEER. The DNA for the CDR3 is TGCGCCAGCAGCGCGATCGGCGGGGACTCCTATAATTCACCCCTCCACTTT. It is translated as CASSAIGGDSYNSPLHF.

The chain couples TRBV4-1 to TRBJ1-1; maybe TRBD1 (5 bases). From germline, CDR1 is MGHRA and CDR2 YSYEKL. This CDR3 is 15 amino acids long. V was clipped by 1 base and J by 0 bases, with 9 bases between them. CDR3 sequence reads: CASSQAGGVNTEAFF. The CDR3 DNA sequence: TGCGCCAGCAGCCAAGCGGGAGGGGTGAACACTGAAGCTTTCTTT.

The chain recombines TRBV15 with TRBJ1-4; TRBD1 is a possible D gene (5 bases). This CDR3 has 16 amino acids. V lost 1 base to trimming and J lost 4 bases, with 13 bases between them. The germline V gene has CDR1 LNHNV and CDR2 YYDKDF (reference sequence). CDR3 in DNA: TGTGCCACCAGCAGAGGGCCGGGGGGACTTAATGAAAAACTGTTTTTT. Protein sequence: CATSRGPGGLNEKLFF.

This clone occurred once. The chain is built from TRBV7-8 and TRBJ2-1; the match to TRBD2 covers 10 bases. CDR1 is SGHVS, CDR2 FQNEAQ, per germline. Trimming removed 4 bases from V and 4 bases from J; junction bases left unmatched: 4. The CDR3 consists of 15 residues. The DNA for the CDR3 is TGTGCCAGCAGCTCCGAAGCGGGGGGGTACAATGAGCAGTTCTTC. This codes for CASSSEAGGYNEQFF.